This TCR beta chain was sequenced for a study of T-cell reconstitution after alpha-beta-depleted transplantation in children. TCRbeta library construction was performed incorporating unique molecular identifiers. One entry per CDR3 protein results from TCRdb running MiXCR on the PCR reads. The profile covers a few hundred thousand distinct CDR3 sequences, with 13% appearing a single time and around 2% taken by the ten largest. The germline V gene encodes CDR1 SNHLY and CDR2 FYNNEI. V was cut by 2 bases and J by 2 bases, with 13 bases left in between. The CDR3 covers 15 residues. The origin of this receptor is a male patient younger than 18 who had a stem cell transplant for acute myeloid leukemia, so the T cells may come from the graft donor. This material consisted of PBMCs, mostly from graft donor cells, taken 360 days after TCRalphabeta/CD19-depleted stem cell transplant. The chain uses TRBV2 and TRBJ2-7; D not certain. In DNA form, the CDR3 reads TGTGCCAGCAGTGAAAGCGCAGACTTCACCTACGAGCAGTACTTC. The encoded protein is CASSESADFTYEQYF.